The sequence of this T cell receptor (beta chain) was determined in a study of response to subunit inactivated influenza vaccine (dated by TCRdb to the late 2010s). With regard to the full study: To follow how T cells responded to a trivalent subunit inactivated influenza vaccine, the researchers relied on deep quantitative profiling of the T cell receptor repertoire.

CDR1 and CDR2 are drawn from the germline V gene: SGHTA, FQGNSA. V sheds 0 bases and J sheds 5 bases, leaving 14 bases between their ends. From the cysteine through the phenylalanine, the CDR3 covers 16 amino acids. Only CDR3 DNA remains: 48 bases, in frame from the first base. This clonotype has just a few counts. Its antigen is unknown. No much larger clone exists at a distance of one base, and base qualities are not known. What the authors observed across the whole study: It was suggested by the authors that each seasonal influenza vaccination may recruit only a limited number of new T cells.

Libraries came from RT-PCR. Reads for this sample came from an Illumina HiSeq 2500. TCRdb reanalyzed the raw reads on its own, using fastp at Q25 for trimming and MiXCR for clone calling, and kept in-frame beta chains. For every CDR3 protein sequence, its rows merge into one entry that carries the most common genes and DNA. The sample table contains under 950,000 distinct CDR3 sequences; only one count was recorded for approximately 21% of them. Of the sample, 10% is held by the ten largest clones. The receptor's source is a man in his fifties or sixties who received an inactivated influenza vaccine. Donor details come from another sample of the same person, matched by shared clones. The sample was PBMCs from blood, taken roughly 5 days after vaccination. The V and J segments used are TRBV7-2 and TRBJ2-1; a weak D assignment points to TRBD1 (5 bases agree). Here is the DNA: TGTGCCAGCAGCTTAGCGTTTAGCTGGGGCGACAATGAGCAGTTCTTC. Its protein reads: CASSLAFSWGDNEQFF.